This is a list of T cell receptor beta chains from one sample in a study of cytomegalovirus exposure and HLA in healthy donors. TCRdb's copy holds only in-frame clones and misses some; the assay was immunoSEQ multiplex PCR. The data contain about 130,000 clones, approximately 82% of them singletons. Sequences were obtained from PBMCs. These receptor sequences come from a middle-aged man in good health and CMV-seronegative. Both conserved end residues are part of each CDR3. A D gene is named only where the DNA matches it firmly. Clone size is not always given. Where it is, it says once, few, many or a class for expanded clones.

size: -; length: 16; D: TRBD1; J: TRBJ2-1; V: TRBV5-1; CDR3: CASSLSQGAIGNEQFF; DNA: TGCGCCAGCAGCTTGTCTCAGGGGGCAATTGGTAATGAGCAGTTCTTC
size: once; length: 12; D: -; J: TRBJ1-2; V: TRBV7-9; CDR3: CASSLLPDGYTF; DNA: TGTGCCAGCAGCTTATTACCGGATGGCTACACCTTC
size: once; length: 14; D: TRBD1; J: TRBJ1-1; V: TRBV18; CDR3: CASSSRTGHTEAFF; DNA: TGTGCCAGCTCATCTCGGACAGGGCACACTGAAGCTTTCTTT
size: -; length: 14; D: TRBD1; J: TRBJ1-1; V: TRBV27; CDR3: CASSRDRVGTEAFF; DNA: TGTGCCAGCAGTAGGGACAGGGTTGGAACTGAAGCTTTCTTT
size: -; length: 17; D: TRBD2; J: TRBJ2-5; V: TRBV25-1; CDR3: CASSESSGLAGVETQYF; DNA: TGTGCCAGCAGTGAAAGCTCCGGACTAGCGGGAGTGGAGACCCAGTACTTC
size: -; length: 14; D: -; J: TRBJ2-5; V: TRBV5-1; CDR3: CASSLDTASETQYF; DNA: TGCGCCAGCAGCTTGGATACAGCTTCCGAGACCCAGTACTTC
size: -; length: 15; D: TRBD2; J: TRBJ2-1; V: TRBV7-9; CDR3: CSSSAGLAGYDEQFF; DNA: TGTTCCAGCAGCGCCGGACTAGCGGGATACGATGAGCAGTTCTTC
size: -; length: 13; D: -; J: TRBJ1-1; V: TRBV7-3; CDR3: CASSKNTNTEAFF; DNA: TGTGCCAGCAGCAAGAACACGAACACTGAAGCTTTCTTT
size: -; length: 14; D: TRBD1; J: TRBJ2-2; V: TRBV2; CDR3: CASSGQGSTGELFF; DNA: TGTGCCAGCAGCGGACAGGGTAGCACCGGGGAGCTGTTTTTT
size: -; length: 14; D: -; J: TRBJ1-2; V: TRBV29-1; CDR3: CSVLDSDSNYGYTF; DNA: TGCAGCGTCTTGGACAGCGACTCTAACTATGGCTACACCTTC
size: -; length: 14; D: TRBD1; J: TRBJ2-7; V: TRBV5-1; CDR3: CASSPGQGAREQYF; DNA: TGCGCCAGCAGTCCGGGACAGGGGGCGCGGGAGCAGTACTTC
size: -; length: 15; D: TRBD1; J: TRBJ1-6; V: TRBV4-2; CDR3: CASSPEKGANSPLHF; DNA: TGTGCCAGCAGCCCCGAGAAGGGGGCAAATTCACCCCTCCACTTT
size: -; length: 13; D: -; J: TRBJ1-2; V: TRBV11-3; CDR3: CASSLSGWDGHTF; DNA: TGTGCCAGCAGCTTGTCAGGGTGGGATGGCCACACCTTC
size: -; length: 18; D: TRBD2; J: TRBJ2-1; V: TRBV4-3; CDR3: CASSQGLAGVSSYNEQFF; DNA: TGCGCCAGCAGCCAGGGACTAGCGGGGGTAAGCTCCTACAATGAGCAGTTCTTC
size: -; length: 13; D: -; J: TRBJ2-7; V: TRBV4-2; CDR3: CASSQGREPEQYF; DNA: TGTGCCAGCAGCCAAGGGAGGGAACCCGAGCAGTACTTC
size: -; length: 15; D: TRBD1; J: TRBJ2-4; V: TRBV5-1; CDR3: CASSSDRGAKNIQYF; DNA: TGCGCCAGCAGCTCGGACAGGGGAGCCAAAAACATTCAGTACTTC
size: -; length: 15; D: -; J: TRBJ2-5; V: TRBV28; CDR3: CASSHHRGRQETQYF; DNA: TGTGCCAGCAGCCATCATCGAGGAAGACAGGAGACCCAGTACTTC
size: -; length: 15; D: TRBD2; J: TRBJ2-7; V: TRBV7-9; CDR3: CSSSSGLERVYEQYF; DNA: TGTTCCAGCAGCTCGGGACTAGAGAGGGTCTACGAGCAGTACTTC
size: -; length: 17; D: TRBD2; J: TRBJ2-2; V: TRBV7-6; CDR3: CASSLVASGSDTGELFF; DNA: TGTGCCAGCAGCTTAGTAGCTAGCGGAAGCGACACCGGGGAGCTGTTTTTT
size: once; length: 12; D: -; J: TRBJ2-1; V: TRBV7-9; CDR3: CASSLAGFGQFF; DNA: TGTGCCAGCAGCTTAGCCGGGTTTGGGCAGTTCTTC
size: -; length: 17; D: -; J: TRBJ1-5; V: TRBV5-1; CDR3: CASSLGLESGGNQPQHF; DNA: TGCGCCAGCAGCTTGGGGCTGGAGTCCGGAGGCAATCAGCCCCAGCATTTT
size: -; length: 13; D: TRBD1; J: TRBJ2-7; V: TRBV2; CDR3: CASTSQGAREQYF; DNA: TGTGCCAGCACGTCGCAGGGGGCGCGAGAGCAGTACTTC
size: -; length: 12; D: -; J: TRBJ2-5; V: TRBV10-2; CDR3: CASRSTRETQYF; DNA: TGCGCCAGCAGATCAACAAGAGAGACCCAGTACTTC
size: -; length: 15; D: TRBD2; J: TRBJ2-3; V: TRBV19; CDR3: CASSILAGGTDTQYF; DNA: TGTGCCAGTAGTATCCTAGCGGGGGGCACAGATACGCAGTATTTT
size: -; length: 14; D: TRBD1; J: TRBJ1-2; V: TRBV7-2; CDR3: CASSLGGQGAGYTF; DNA: TGTGCCAGCAGCCTAGGCGGACAGGGGGCTGGCTACACCTTC
size: -; length: 15; D: -; J: TRBJ1-5; V: TRBV15; CDR3: CATSRPQGPGQPQHF; DNA: TGTGCCACCAGCAGACCACAGGGCCCGGGGCAGCCCCAGCATTTT
size: -; length: 13; D: -; J: TRBJ2-3; V: TRBV7-3; CDR3: CASSLSGLANQYF; DNA: TGTGCCAGCAGCTTATCCGGGCTAGCGAATCAGTATTTT